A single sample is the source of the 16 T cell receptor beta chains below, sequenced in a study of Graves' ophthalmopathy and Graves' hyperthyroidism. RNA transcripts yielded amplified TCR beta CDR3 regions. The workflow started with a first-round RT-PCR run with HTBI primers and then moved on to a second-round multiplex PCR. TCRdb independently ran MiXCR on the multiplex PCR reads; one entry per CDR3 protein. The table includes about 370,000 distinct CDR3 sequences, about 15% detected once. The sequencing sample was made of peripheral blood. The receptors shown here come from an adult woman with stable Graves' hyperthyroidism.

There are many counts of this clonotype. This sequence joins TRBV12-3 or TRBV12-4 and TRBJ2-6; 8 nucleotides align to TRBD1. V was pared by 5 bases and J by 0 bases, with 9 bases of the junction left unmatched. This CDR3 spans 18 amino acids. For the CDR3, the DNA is TGTGCCAGCAGTCCTGGACAGGGAAGCTTCTCTGGGGCCAACGTCCTGACTTTC. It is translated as CASSPGQGSFSGANVLTF.

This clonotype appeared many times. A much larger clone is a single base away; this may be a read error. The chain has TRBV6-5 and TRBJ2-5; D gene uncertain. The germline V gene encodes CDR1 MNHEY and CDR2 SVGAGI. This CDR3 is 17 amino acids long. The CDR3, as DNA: TGTGCCAGCAGTTATTTTGGGCTCATGAACTCCCAAGAGACCAAGTACTTC. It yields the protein CASSYFGLMNSQETKYF.

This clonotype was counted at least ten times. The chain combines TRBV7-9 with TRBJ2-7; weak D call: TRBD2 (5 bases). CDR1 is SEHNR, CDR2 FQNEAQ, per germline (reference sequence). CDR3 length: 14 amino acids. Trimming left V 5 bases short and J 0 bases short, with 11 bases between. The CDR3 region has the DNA TGTGCCAGCAGCCGGTGGGAGAGCTCCTACGAGCAGTACTTC. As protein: CASSRWESSYEQYF.

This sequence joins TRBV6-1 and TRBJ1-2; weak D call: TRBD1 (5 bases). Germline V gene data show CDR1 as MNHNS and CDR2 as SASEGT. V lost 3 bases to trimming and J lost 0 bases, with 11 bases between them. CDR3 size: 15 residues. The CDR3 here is CASSEEDNPNYGYTF. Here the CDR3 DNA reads TGTGCCAGCAGTGAGGAGGACAACCCTAACTATGGCTACACCTTC.

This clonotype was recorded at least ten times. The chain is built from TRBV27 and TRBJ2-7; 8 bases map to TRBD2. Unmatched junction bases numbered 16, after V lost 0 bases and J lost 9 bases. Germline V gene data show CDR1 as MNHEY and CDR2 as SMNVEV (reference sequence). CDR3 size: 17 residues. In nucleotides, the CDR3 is TGTGCCAGCAGTTTATCGTATCTGGGACTAGAGATCTTTGGGCAGTACTTC. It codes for CASSLSYLGLEIFGQYF.

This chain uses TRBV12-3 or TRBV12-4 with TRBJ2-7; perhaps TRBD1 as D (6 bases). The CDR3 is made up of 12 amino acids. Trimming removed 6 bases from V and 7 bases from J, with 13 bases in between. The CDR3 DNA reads TGTGCCAGCAGCCCGGCTGGACAGGAGCAGTACGTC. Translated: CASSPAGQEQYV.

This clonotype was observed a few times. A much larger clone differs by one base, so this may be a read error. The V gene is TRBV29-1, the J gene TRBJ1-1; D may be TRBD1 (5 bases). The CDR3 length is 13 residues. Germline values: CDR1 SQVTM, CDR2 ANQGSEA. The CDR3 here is CSVESGTGWEACF. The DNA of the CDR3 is TGCAGCGTTGAATCAGGGACTGGATGGGAAGCTTGCTTT.

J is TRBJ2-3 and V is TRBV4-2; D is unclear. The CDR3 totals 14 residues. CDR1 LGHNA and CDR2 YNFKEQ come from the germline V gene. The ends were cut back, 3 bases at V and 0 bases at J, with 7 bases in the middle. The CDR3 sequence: CASSHIGSTDTQYF. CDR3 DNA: TGTGCCAGCAGCCATATCGGTAGCACAGATACGCAGTATTTT.

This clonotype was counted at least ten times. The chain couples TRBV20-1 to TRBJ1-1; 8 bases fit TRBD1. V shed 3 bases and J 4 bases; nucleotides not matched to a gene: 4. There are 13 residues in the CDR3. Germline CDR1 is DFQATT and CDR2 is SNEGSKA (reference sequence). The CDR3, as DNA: TGCAGTGCTAGGACAGGGGAAGGCACTGAAGCTTTCTTT. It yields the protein CSARTGEGTEAFF.

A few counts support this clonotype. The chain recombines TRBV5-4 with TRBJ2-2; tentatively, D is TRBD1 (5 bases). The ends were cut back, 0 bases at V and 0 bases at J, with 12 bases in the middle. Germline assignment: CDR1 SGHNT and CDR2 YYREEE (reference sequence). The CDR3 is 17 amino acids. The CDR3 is CASSLGTTVANTGELFF. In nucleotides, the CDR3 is TGTGCCAGCAGCTTGGGAACGACAGTTGCGAACACCGGGGAGCTGTTTTTT.

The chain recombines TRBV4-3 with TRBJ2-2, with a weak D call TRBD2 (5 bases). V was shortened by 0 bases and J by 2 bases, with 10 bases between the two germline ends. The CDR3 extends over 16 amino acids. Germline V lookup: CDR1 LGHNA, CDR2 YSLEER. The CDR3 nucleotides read TGCGCCAGCAGCCAAGATCCGGGAATAAACACCGGGGAGCTGTTTTTT. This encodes CASSQDPGINTGELFF.

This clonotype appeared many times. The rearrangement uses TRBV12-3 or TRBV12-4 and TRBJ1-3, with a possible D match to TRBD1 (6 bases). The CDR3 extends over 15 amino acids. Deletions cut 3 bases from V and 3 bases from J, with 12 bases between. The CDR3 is CASSFSQGSGNTIYF. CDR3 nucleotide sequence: TGTGCCAGCAGTTTCTCTCAGGGGAGTGGAAACACCATATATTTT.

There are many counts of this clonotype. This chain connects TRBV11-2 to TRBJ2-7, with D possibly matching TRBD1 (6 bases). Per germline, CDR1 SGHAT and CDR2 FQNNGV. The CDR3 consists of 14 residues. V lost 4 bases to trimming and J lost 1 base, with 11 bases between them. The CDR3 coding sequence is TGTGCCAGCAGCTCCCTGACAGGTTCCTACGAGCAGTACTTC. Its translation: CASSSLTGSYEQYF.

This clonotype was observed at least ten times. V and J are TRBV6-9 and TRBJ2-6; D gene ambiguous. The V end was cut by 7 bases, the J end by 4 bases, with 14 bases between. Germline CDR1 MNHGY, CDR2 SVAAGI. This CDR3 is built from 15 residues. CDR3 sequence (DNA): TGTGCCAGCACGACTGCCCCAGCCGGGGCCAACGTCCTGACTTTC. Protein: CASTTAPAGANVLTF.

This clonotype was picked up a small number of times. DNA for the CDR3: TGTGCCAGCAAGCACGGGACACCGGATGGGGTGAACACCGGGGAGCTGTTTTTT. Its translation: CASKHGTPDGVNTGELFF. J is TRBJ2-2 and V is TRBV2, with a possible D match to TRBD1 (6 bases). The CDR3 is 18 amino acids. The V gene's germline CDR1 is SNHLY and CDR2 FYNNEI. V lost 7 bases and J lost 1, with 22 bases in between.

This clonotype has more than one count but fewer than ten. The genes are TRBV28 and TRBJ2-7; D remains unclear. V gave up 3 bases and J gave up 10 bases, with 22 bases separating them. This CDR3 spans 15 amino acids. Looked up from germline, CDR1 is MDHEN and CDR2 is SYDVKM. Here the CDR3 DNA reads TGTGCCAGCAGTTTTGTCGCGGTAGGATCCTGCGATCAGTACTTC. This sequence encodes CASSFVAVGSCDQYF.